This T cell receptor (beta chain) stems from a study of cytomegalovirus exposure and HLA in healthy donors. Study background: In an early release, HLA-typed donors contributed tens of millions of unique TCR sequences.

As for this clone: Antigen: not known.

The PCR had 60 Vbeta and 13 Jbeta primers. Profiled with immunoSEQ multiplex PCR; TCRdb holds only in-frame clones, not every one. Seen here are 97,000 or so clones, approximately 77% observed once, and the top ten hold roughly 9.3%. General study findings and limits: Later analysis associated a missense DCLRE1C variant with TCR beta V- and J-gene trimming. Rates of TCR association differed by HLA locus in a later analysis, with DRB1 highest and HLA-C lowest. Across all donors, roughly uniform sequencing depth was an assumption of the presence/absence analyses.

Source material: PBMCs. The sequence derives from a male donor in good health and CMV-seropositive.

DNA for the CDR3: TGTGCCAGTAGTACCACAGGGGCTACTGAAGCTTTCTTT. Protein sequence: CASSTTGATEAFF. V is TRBV19 and J is TRBJ1-1, with TRBD1 matching over 7 bases. The CDR3 is 13 amino acids. CDR1 and CDR2 (germline): LNHDA, SQIVND (reference sequence). The J segment lost 5 bases and the V segment lost 4 bases, leaving 4 bases of the junction unmatched.